Below, 12 T cell receptor beta chains from the same sample are listed, as sequenced in a study of blood T cell repertoires in COVID-19 (TCRdb year 2020). Library preparation was by the immunoSEQ multiplex PCR assay. TCRdb obtained this table from immuneACCESS and retained in-frame rearrangements with V and J assigned. These tables miss some clones; where compared with another copy, unresolved V genes account for less than half of the shortfall, and the remainder is unexplained. The sample table records under 300,000 clones; 70% to 90% of these occur just once. Around 6.4% of the sample belongs to the ten largest clones. Sample: peripheral blood. The receptors come from a woman in her sixties with active or convalescent COVID-19.

This rearrangement joins TRBV7-8 to TRBJ2-2; the D gene is possibly TRBD2 (6 bases). V dropped 2 bases and J dropped 7 bases, with 17 bases sitting between them. Germline CDR1 SGHVS, CDR2 FQNEAQ. The CDR3 contains 16 residues. CDR3 protein: CASSLRGGAWFGELFF. CDR3 in DNA: TGTGCCAGCAGCTTACGTGGCGGGGCTTGGTTCGGGGAGCTGTTTTTT.

The gene calls are TRBV5-1 and TRBJ1-2; 7 positions match TRBD1. The CDR3 has 15 residues. Germline CDR1 is SGHRS and CDR2 is YFSETQ. V trimming: 3 bases; J trimming: 8 bases; junction bases outside the gene matches: 13. CDR3 in amino acids: CASSYDRVKSTGYTF. In nucleotides, the CDR3 is TGCGCCAGCAGCTACGACAGGGTTAAGAGTACGGGCTACACCTTC. Drawing the rest from reference TRBV5-1 and TRBJ1-2, the complete variable domain is KAGVTQTPRYLIKTRGQQVTLSCSPISGHRSVSWYQQTPGQGLQFLFEYFSETQRNKGNFPGRFSGRQFSNSRSEMNVSTLELGDSALYLCASSYDRVKSTGYTFGSGTRLTVV.

The gene calls are TRBV10-1 and TRBJ2-1, with a weak D call TRBD2 (6 bases). The CDR3 is 17 amino acids. Deletions cut 4 bases from V and 0 bases from J, with 16 bases between. CDR1 WNHNN and CDR2 SYGVQD come from the germline V gene (reference sequence). CDR3 residues: CASSALGEVSSYNEQFF. CDR3 nucleotides: TGCGCCAGCAGTGCCCTGGGGGAGGTTAGCTCCTACAATGAGCAGTTCTTC.

The chain employs TRBV5-5 and TRBJ1-6; 10 bases match TRBD1. The CDR3 covers 18 residues. Germline CDR1 reads SGHKS; CDR2 reads YYEKEE (reference sequence). J gave up 7 bases and V 4 bases, and 14 bases lay outside the gene matches. CDR3 sequence reads: CASSISGTGARGNSPLHF. In DNA, the CDR3 is TGTGCCAGCAGCATTTCCGGGACAGGGGCGAGGGGGAATTCACCCCTCCACTTT.

J is TRBJ1-5 and V is TRBV5-1, with 9 positions matching TRBD1. From germline, CDR1 is SGHRS and CDR2 YFSETQ. The CDR3 spans 15 residues. V was clipped by 4 bases and J by 7 bases; unmatched bases: 9. CDR3 loop: CASSTGGLVGQPQHF. DNA for the CDR3: TGCGCCAGCAGCACAGGGGGCCTGGTGGGGCAGCCCCAGCATTTT. Full variable domain (missing parts from reference TRBV5-1 and TRBJ1-5): KAGVTQTPRYLIKTRGQQVTLSCSPISGHRSVSWYQQTPGQGLQFLFEYFSETQRNKGNFPGRFSGRQFSNSRSEMNVSTLELGDSALYLCASSTGGLVGQPQHFGDGTRLSIL.

J is TRBJ2-7 and V is TRBV7-9; D perhaps matches TRBD2 (6 bases). The ends were cut back, 5 bases at V and 2 bases at J, with 13 bases in the middle. Germline V gene lookup returns CDR1 SEHNR and CDR2 FQNEAQ (reference sequence). The CDR3 totals 14 residues. CDR3 coding DNA: TGTGCCAGCAGCCAGGGACTCACAGCCTACGAGCAGTACTTC. It encodes CASSQGLTAYEQYF.

The CDR3 sequence: CASSSGGSGLAGATDTQYF. CDR3 DNA: TGTGCCAGCAGTTCAGGGGGTTCCGGACTAGCGGGGGCAACAGATACGCAGTATTTT. The chain links TRBV28 to TRBJ2-3; 13 bases line up with TRBD2. The CDR3 loop spans 19 amino acids. J gave up 3 bases and V 4 bases, and 13 bases lay outside the gene matches. From germline, CDR1 is MDHEN and CDR2 SYDVKM.

This clone was observed a single time. The rearrangement links TRBV11-2 to TRBJ2-3; 11 bases map to TRBD2. The V and J ends lost 4 bases and 6 bases, in that order; junction bases with no gene match: 9. In germline, CDR1 is SGHAT, CDR2 FQNNGV. This CDR3 is 16 amino acids long. The DNA of the CDR3 is TGTGCCAGCAGCTCTCTTGTAGCGGGGGGGGTGGATACGCAGTATTTT. It is translated as CASSSLVAGGVDTQYF.

The CDR3 is CASRGLAYEQYF. CDR3 DNA: TGTGCCAGCAGGGGACTAGCCTACGAGCAGTACTTC. V and J are TRBV2 and TRBJ2-7; 8 bases agree with TRBD2. V lost 6 bases to trimming and J lost 2 bases; unmatched junction nucleotides: 0. Germline lookup yields CDR1 SNHLY and CDR2 FYNNEI. CDR3 length: 12 residues.

The chain carries TRBV7-8 and TRBJ2-3, with D perhaps TRBD2 (7 bases). The length of the CDR3 is 14 residues. The V and J ends lost 5 bases and 6 bases respectively, with 15 bases between them. Germline assignment: CDR1 SGHVS and CDR2 FQNEAQ. CDR3 sequence: CASSLGRGADTQYF. CDR3 sequence (DNA): TGTGCCAGCAGCCTCGGACGGGGGGCGGATACGCAGTATTTT. Using reference TRBV7-8 and TRBJ2-3 for the parts outside the CDR3, the full variable domain is GAGVSQSPRYKVAKRGQDVALRCDPISGHVSLFWYQQALGQGPEFLTYFQNEAQLDKSGLPSDRFFAERPEGSVSTLKIQRTQQEDSAVYLCASSLGRGADTQYFGPGTRLTVL.

The rearrangement links TRBV5-4 to TRBJ2-2; 8 positions agree with TRBD2. This CDR3 is built from 15 residues. The V and J ends lost 2 bases and 6 bases, in that order; junction bases with no gene match: 6. Germline V gives CDR1 SGHNT, CDR2 YYREEE (reference sequence). In DNA form, the CDR3 reads TGTGCCAGCAGCTTAGCGGGAGTGTATCCCGGGGAGCTGTTTTTT. Translating gives CASSLAGVYPGELFF.

The J gene is TRBJ2-1, the V gene TRBV6-5, with 7 positions matching TRBD2. Germline trimming cut 8 bases from V and 12 bases from J; bases unmatched to any gene: 7. From germline, CDR1 is MNHEY and CDR2 SVGAGI. The CDR3 covers 11 residues. The CDR3 spells CASRGAGPQFF. CDR3 coding DNA: TGTGCCAGCCGGGGAGCGGGACCGCAGTTCTTC.